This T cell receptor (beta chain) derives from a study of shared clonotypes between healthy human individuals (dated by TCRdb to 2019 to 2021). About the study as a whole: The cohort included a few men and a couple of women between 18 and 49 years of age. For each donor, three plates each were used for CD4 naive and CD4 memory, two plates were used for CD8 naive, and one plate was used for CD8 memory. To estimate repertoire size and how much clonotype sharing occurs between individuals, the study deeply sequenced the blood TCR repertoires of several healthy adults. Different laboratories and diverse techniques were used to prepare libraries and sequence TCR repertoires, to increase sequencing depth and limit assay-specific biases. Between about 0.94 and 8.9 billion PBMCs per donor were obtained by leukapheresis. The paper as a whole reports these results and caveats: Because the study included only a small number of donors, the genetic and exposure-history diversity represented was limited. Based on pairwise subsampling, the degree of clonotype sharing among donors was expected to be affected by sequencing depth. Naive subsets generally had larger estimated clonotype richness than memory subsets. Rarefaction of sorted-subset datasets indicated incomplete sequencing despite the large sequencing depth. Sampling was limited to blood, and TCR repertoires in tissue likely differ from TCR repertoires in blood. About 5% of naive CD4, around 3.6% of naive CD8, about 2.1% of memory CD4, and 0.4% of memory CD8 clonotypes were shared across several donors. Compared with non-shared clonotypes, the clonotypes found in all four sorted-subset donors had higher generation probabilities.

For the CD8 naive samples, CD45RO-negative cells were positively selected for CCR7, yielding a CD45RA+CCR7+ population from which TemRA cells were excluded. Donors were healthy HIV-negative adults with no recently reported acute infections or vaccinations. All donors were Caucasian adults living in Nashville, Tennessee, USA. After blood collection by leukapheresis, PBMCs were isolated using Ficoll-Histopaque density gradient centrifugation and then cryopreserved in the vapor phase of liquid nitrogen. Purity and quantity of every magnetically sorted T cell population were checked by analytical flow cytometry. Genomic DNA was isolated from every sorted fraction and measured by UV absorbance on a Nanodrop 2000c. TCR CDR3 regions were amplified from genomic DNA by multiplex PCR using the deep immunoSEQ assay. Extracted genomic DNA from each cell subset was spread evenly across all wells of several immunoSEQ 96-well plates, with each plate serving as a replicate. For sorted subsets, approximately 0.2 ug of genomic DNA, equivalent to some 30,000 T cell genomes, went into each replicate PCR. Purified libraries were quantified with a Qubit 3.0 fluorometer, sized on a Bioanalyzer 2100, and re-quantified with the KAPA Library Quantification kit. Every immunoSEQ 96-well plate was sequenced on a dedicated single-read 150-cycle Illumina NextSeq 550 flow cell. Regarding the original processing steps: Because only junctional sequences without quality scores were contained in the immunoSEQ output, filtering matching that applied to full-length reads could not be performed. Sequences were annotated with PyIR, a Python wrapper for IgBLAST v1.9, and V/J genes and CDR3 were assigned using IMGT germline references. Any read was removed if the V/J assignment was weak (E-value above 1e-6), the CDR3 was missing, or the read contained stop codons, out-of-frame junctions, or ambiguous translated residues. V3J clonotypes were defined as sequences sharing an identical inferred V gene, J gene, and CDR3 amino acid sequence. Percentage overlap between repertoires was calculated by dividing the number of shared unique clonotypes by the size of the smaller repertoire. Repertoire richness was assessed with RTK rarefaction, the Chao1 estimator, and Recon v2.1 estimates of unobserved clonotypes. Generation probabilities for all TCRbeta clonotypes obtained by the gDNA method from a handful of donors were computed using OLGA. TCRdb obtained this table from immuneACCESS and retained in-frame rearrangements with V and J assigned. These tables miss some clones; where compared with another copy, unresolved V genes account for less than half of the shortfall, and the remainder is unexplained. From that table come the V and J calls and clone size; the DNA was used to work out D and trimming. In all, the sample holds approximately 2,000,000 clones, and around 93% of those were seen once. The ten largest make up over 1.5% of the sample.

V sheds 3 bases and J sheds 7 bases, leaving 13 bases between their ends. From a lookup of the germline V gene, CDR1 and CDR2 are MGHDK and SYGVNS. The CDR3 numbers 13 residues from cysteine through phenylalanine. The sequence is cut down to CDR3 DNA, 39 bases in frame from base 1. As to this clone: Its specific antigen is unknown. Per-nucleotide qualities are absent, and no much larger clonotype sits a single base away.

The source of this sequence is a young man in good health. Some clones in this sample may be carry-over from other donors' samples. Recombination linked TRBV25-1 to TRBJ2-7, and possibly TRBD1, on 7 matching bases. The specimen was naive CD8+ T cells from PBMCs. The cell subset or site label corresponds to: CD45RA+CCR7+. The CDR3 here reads CASSDRGVVEQYF. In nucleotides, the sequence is TGTGCCAGCAGTGACAGGGGGGTAGTTGAGCAGTACTTC.